These 14 T cell receptor beta chains were sequenced from one sample in a study of T cell responses to AZD1222 COVID-19 vaccine. Profiling relied on immunoSEQ multiplex PCR, and the TCRdb table lists in-frame clones only, not all of them. The top ten hold under 8.5% of the sample, which has about 110,000 clones, around 91% seen once. The sample was peripheral blood, taken 28 days after the second AZD1222 dose. These receptors were taken from an adult who received the AZD1222 COVID-19 vaccine.

The genes are TRBV7-9 and TRBJ2-7, with 7 bases that match TRBD1. The V gene end was trimmed by 4 bases and the J gene end by 4 bases; junction bases not matched to a gene: 10. Germline V lookup: CDR1 SEHNR, CDR2 FQNEAQ (reference sequence). The CDR3 has 15 residues. CDR3 residues: CASSSGPGTEYEQYF. The CDR3 bases are TGTGCCAGCAGCTCCGGCCCTGGGACAGAGTACGAGCAGTACTTC.

J is TRBJ1-2 and V is TRBV27; TRBD1 matches at 7 bases. Unmatched junction bases numbered 8, after V lost 6 bases and J lost 4 bases. Germline loops: CDR1 MNHEY, CDR2 SMNVEV (reference sequence). The CDR3 is 14 amino acids. This chain's CDR3 is CASSISDRVYGYTF. CDR3 in DNA: TGTGCCAGCAGCATATCCGACAGGGTCTATGGCTACACCTTC.

The chain employs TRBV18 and TRBJ2-5; 10 bases match TRBD1. This CDR3 is 14 amino acids long. V gave up 4 bases and J gave up 4 bases; unmatched junction bases: 3. CDR1 and CDR2 from the germline V gene are KGHSH and LQKENI. CDR3 DNA: TGTGCCAGCTCACGCGGACAGGGGGGAGAGACCCAGTACTTC. Protein: CASSRGQGGETQYF.

The rearrangement joins TRBV20-1 to TRBJ1-2; D unresolved. This CDR3 contains 12 residues. The ends were cut back, 3 bases at V and 5 bases at J, with 10 bases in the middle. Germline CDR1 is DFQATT and CDR2 is SNEGSKA (reference sequence). The CDR3 DNA sequence: TGCAGTGCTAGTAGATCTGAGTATGGCTACACCTTC. Its translation is CSASRSEYGYTF.

The J gene is TRBJ2-5, the V gene TRBV6-2 or TRBV6-3; weak D call: TRBD2 (5 bases). CDR1 MNHEY and CDR2 SVGEGT come from the germline V gene. With 2 bases removed from V and 9 bases from J, the gap between germline ends came to 16 bases. This CDR3 is 14 amino acids long. The CDR3 DNA reads TGTGCCAGCAGTTACCGCCGTGGGGAGTCGGCCCAGTACTTC. This encodes CASSYRRGESAQYF.

The chain carries TRBV7-9 and TRBJ2-3, with 9 nucleotides matching TRBD2. Germline values: CDR1 SEHNR, CDR2 FQNEAQ (reference sequence). The CDR3 runs to 16 residues. The trim removed 5 bases at V and 9 bases at J, leaving 15 bases unmatched. The CDR3 DNA reads TGTGCCAGCAGCCCCCCTCCCAGCGGGGGGTCTCCAACGCAGTATTTT. Translating it yields CASSPPPSGGSPTQYF.

The chain uses TRBV5-1 and TRBJ1-6; D perhaps matches TRBD1 (5 bases). There are 16 residues in the CDR3. Germline lookup yields CDR1 SGHRS and CDR2 YFSETQ. V was trimmed by 3 bases and J by 5 bases, leaving 15 bases between them. CDR3 sequence reads: CASSWGSPSDNSPLHF. CDR3 bases: TGCGCCAGCAGCTGGGGGTCTCCTTCGGATAATTCACCCCTCCACTTT.

This chain uses TRBV10-3 with TRBJ1-1; D unclear. CDR1 and CDR2 (germline): ENHRY, SYGVKD. The CDR3 extends over 13 amino acids. V lost 7 bases to trimming and J lost 4 bases, with 13 bases between them. The CDR3 here is CAITDLRATEAFF. CDR3 DNA: TGTGCCATCACTGACTTGAGGGCCACTGAAGCTTTCTTT.

The chain combines TRBV6-4 with TRBJ2-7; possible D gene TRBD2, 5 bases. V lost 0 bases, J lost 1 base, and 10 bases lay in between. The V gene's germline CDR1 is MRHNA and CDR2 SNTAGT. The CDR3 loop spans 15 amino acids. The CDR3 sequence is CASSDSKGASYEQYF. As DNA, the CDR3 is TGTGCCAGCAGTGACTCGAAGGGAGCTTCCTACGAGCAGTACTTC.

On this clone itself: The same CDR3 arises from other DNA sequences in this sample as well. J is TRBJ1-2 and V is TRBV6-5, with D perhaps matching TRBD1 (5 bases). The length of the CDR3 is 14 residues. The V end was cut by 2 bases, the J end by 7 bases, with 14 bases between. Germline CDR1 is MNHEY and CDR2 is SVGAGI. CDR3 bases: TGTGCCAGCAGTTACAGCACAGGAGTCGGTGGCTACACCTTC. Its translation: CASSYSTGVGGYTF.

The J gene is TRBJ2-7, the V gene TRBV7-9, with D hard to call. Trimming removed 3 bases from V and 0 bases from J, with 6 bases in between. Germline V gives CDR1 SEHNR, CDR2 FQNEAQ (reference sequence). CDR3 length equals 13 residues. In DNA, the CDR3 is TGTGCCAGCAGCTTTCGTCCCTCCTACGAGCAGTACTTC. Encoded protein: CASSFRPSYEQYF.

CDR3: CASSLAGELNTEAFF. The CDR3 nucleotides read TGTGCCAGCAGCTTGGCAGGGGAACTGAACACTGAAGCTTTCTTT. The J gene is TRBJ1-1, the V gene TRBV5-8, with D possibly matching TRBD1 (6 bases). The CDR3 covers 15 residues. V lost 0 bases, J lost 0 bases, and 9 bases lay in between. Germline CDR1 is SGHTS and CDR2 is YDEGEE.

The chain joins TRBV11-3 to TRBJ2-3, with D perhaps TRBD1 or TRBD2 (6 bases each). Looked up from germline, CDR1 is SGHNT and CDR2 is YENEEA. The CDR3 sequence is 17 residues long. V gave up 0 bases and J gave up 2 bases, with 15 bases separating them. DNA for the CDR3: TGTGCCAGCAGCTTAGATGGGGGCGGGGCCAACACAGATACGCAGTATTTT. Translated: CASSLDGGGANTDTQYF.

The chain links TRBV6-2 or TRBV6-3 to TRBJ1-1; TRBD1 aligns across 10 bases. CDR1 and CDR2 (germline): MNHEY, SVGEGT. CDR3 length: 13 residues. V trimming: 5 bases; J trimming: 8 bases; junction bases outside the gene matches: 5. In nucleotides, the CDR3 is TGTGCCAGCAGTGCCCGGACAGGGGGAGAAGCTTTCTTT. Amino acids: CASSARTGGEAFF.